Presented here are 26 T cell receptor beta chains from one specimen sequenced in a study of CD8 T cells in ankylosing spondylitis. Findings and limits, study-wide: A TCR beta motif of roughly eight highly homologous variants appeared characteristic of ankylosing spondylitis blood.

TCRdb called the 5' RACE reads again in MiXCR, with one record for every CDR3 protein. This table holds about 220,000 distinct CDR3 sequences, 6% to 8.5% found once. These receptors have no known antigen. The sequencing sample was made of blood, either unsorted or a sorted T cell fraction (not recorded which). The source is a male donor with ankylosing spondylitis.

In this sample, this clonotype turned up many times. V usage is TRBV9 and J usage is TRBJ2-3, with unresolved D. V shed 2 bases and J shed 5 bases, with 9 bases lying between them. CDR1 is SGDLS, CDR2 YYNGEE, per germline. The CDR3 runs 13 residues. The CDR3 sequence: CASSVAPGDTQYF. The DNA for the CDR3 is TGTGCCAGCAGCGTGGCCCCCGGAGATACGCAGTATTTT.

The V gene is TRBV3-1, the J gene TRBJ2-7, with unresolved D. Germline CDR1 and CDR2: LGHDT and YNNKEL (reference sequence). This CDR3 comprises 11 residues. Trimming cost V 1 base and J 6 bases, with 4 bases left between them. CDR3 nucleotide sequence: TGTGCCAGCAGCCAAGGCCTCGAGCAGTACTTC. Translation: CASSQGLEQYF.

This clonotype was picked up many times. The rearrangement links TRBV6-1 to TRBJ2-1; D not certain. The CDR3 length is 12 residues. Germline V lookup: CDR1 MNHNS, CDR2 SASEGT. Trimming took 3 bases from V and 9 from J, leaving 9 bases between them. The CDR3 DNA is TGTGCCAGCAGTGACGTAGCAGCTGAGCAGTTCTTC. It codes for CASSDVAAEQFF.

This clonotype has just a few counts. The chain combines TRBV20-1 with TRBJ2-7, with a possible D match to TRBD2 (6 bases). CDR1 is DFQATT and CDR2 is SNEGSKA in the germline V gene (reference sequence). The CDR3 length is 13 residues. The V gene lost 3 bases and the J gene lost 3 bases, with 12 bases spanning the gap. CDR3 bases: TGCAGTGCTAGTATAGGGAGGATCTACGAGCAGTACTTC. Its translation is CSASIGRIYEQYF.

This clonotype showed up many times. The V call is TRBV4-2, the J call TRBJ2-7, with 8 bases aligning to TRBD1. The CDR3 length is 14 residues. The trim removed 5 bases at V and 2 bases at J, leaving 5 bases unmatched. Germline V gene data show CDR1 as LGHNA and CDR2 as YNFKEQ. CDR3 DNA sequence: TGTGCCAGCAGCTACACGACAGGGGCCTACGAGCAGTACTTC. Translated: CASSYTTGAYEQYF.

The genes are TRBV10-3 and TRBJ1-2; D is uncertain. Trimming removed 6 bases at V and 4 bases at J, with 9 bases between. Germline values: CDR1 ENHRY, CDR2 SYGVKD. The CDR3 is made up of 12 amino acids. CDR3 DNA sequence: TGTGCCATCAGGGGTTCGGTCTATGGCTACACCTTC. The encoded protein is CAIRGSVYGYTF.

There are many counts of this clonotype. This chain uses TRBV20-1 with TRBJ1-2; D not certain. The germline V gene has CDR1 DFQATT and CDR2 SNEGSKA (reference sequence). V lost 0 bases to trimming and J lost 2 bases, with 16 bases between them. This CDR3 region has 16 residues. The CDR3 sequence is CSARDPWEIQNYGYTF. Written as DNA, the CDR3 is TGCAGTGCTAGAGATCCCTGGGAGATTCAAAACTATGGCTACACCTTC.

This clonotype was picked up many times. The V call is TRBV6-2 or TRBV6-3, the J call TRBJ2-7; D might be TRBD1 (5 bases). Germline V gene data show CDR1 as MNHEY and CDR2 as SVGEGT. Trimming pared 8 bases from V and 0 bases from J, leaving 17 bases between. The CDR3 spans 15 residues. The CDR3 reads CASGSRATGSYEQYF. The CDR3 DNA reads TGTGCCAGCGGTAGCCGGGCCACAGGCTCCTACGAGCAGTACTTC.

This clonotype was detected only a few times. The chain carries TRBV9 and TRBJ2-1; D is uncertain. CDR1 SGDLS and CDR2 YYNGEE come from the germline V gene. V was pared by 1 base and J by 0 bases, with 5 bases between. The CDR3 consists of 14 residues. The CDR3 DNA follows: TGTGCCAGCAGCGTATTTAGCTCCTACAATGAGCAGTTCTTC. Translated: CASSVFSSYNEQFF.

The table lists this clonotype with a few counts. The CDR3 sequence: CASSESLDTEAFF. The CDR3 nucleotides read TGCGCCAGCAGTGAGTCTCTGGACACTGAAGCTTTCTTT. The chain recombines TRBV10-2 with TRBJ1-1; D unresolved. V lost 0 bases, J lost 3 bases, and 5 bases lay in between. Per germline, CDR1 WSHSY and CDR2 SAAADI. This CDR3 contains 13 residues.

Ten or more counts support this clonotype. V is TRBV6-2 or TRBV6-3 and J is TRBJ2-1; 11 nucleotides line up with TRBD2. This CDR3 has 15 amino acids. Germline V gene data show CDR1 as MNHEY and CDR2 as SVGEGT. The V segment lost 8 bases and the J segment 2 bases; nucleotides outside the gene matches: 5. The CDR3 loop is CASGTSGGTYNEQFF. CDR3 nucleotide sequence: TGTGCCAGCGGAACTAGCGGGGGTACCTACAATGAGCAGTTCTTC.

The gene calls are TRBV5-4 and TRBJ2-7, with unresolved D. The length of the CDR3 is 13 residues. The V gene's germline CDR1 is SGHNT and CDR2 YYREEE (reference sequence). The V end was cut by 2 bases, the J end by 5 bases, with 11 bases between. The chain's CDR3 is CASSFGLLNEQYF. Here the CDR3 DNA reads TGTGCCAGCAGCTTTGGGCTGTTAAACGAGCAGTACTTC.

This clonotype showed up many times. The chain carries TRBV29-1 and TRBJ1-1; tentatively, D is TRBD1 (6 bases). V dropped 2 bases and J dropped 2 bases, with 18 bases sitting between them. The CDR3 contains 16 residues. Germline V CDR1 and CDR2: SQVTM, ANQGSEA. For the CDR3, the DNA is TGCAGCGTTGAATTTTTCCCCGAGGGGGGAAACACTGAAGCTTTCTTT. Protein sequence: CSVEFFPEGGNTEAFF.

The genes are TRBV6-6 and TRBJ2-5, with D possibly TRBD1 on 5 matching bases. Germline lookup yields CDR1 MNHNY and CDR2 SVGAGI (reference sequence). V dropped 8 bases and J dropped 5 bases, with 6 bases sitting between them. The CDR3 runs 10 residues. This CDR3 reads CASGAETQYF. CDR3 in DNA: TGTGCCAGCGGGGCCGAGACCCAGTACTTC.

This clonotype was seen a few times. J is TRBJ2-1 and V is TRBV12-5, with TRBD2 matching over 13 bases. Germline values: CDR1 LGHNT, CDR2 FRNRAP. V lost 5 bases to trimming and J lost 6 bases; unmatched junction nucleotides: 4. This CDR3 contains 15 residues. The chain's CDR3 is CASGTGLAGPNEQFF. DNA for the CDR3: TGTGCTAGTGGTACGGGACTAGCGGGACCCAATGAGCAGTTCTTC.

This clonotype was found many times. The V and J genes are TRBV20-1 and TRBJ2-7; tentative D call: TRBD1 (6 bases). From germline, CDR1 is DFQATT and CDR2 SNEGSKA (reference sequence). The length of the CDR3 is 12 residues. The V end lost 6 bases, the J end lost 5 bases, and 14 bases lay between the germline ends. CDR3 loop: CSARTGYHEQYF. The CDR3 DNA reads as TGCAGTGCACGAACAGGGTACCACGAGCAGTACTTC.

The chain carries TRBV7-2 and TRBJ1-2; D is uncertain. This CDR3 has 15 amino acids. Germline loops: CDR1 SGHTA, CDR2 FQGNSA. The V end was cut by 0 bases, the J end by 4 bases, with 12 bases between. The chain's CDR3 is CASSLAIGPPYGYTF. CDR3 nucleotide sequence: TGTGCCAGCAGCTTAGCGATCGGACCGCCCTATGGCTACACCTTC.

In its sample, this clonotype was seen many times. DNA of the CDR3: TGCAGTGCTAGAGGGGGTAGCGGGGGGGCCTTGTCAGATGAGCAGTTCTTC. It translates to CSARGGSGGALSDEQFF. The chain uses TRBV20-1 and TRBJ2-1, with TRBD2 matching over 11 bases. The CDR3 sequence is 17 residues long. Looked up from germline, CDR1 is DFQATT and CDR2 is SNEGSKA (reference sequence). V shed 1 base and J 8 bases; nucleotides not matched to a gene: 13.

This clonotype was seen ten or more times. J is TRBJ2-5 and V is TRBV7-9; TRBD1 agrees at 8 bases. In germline, CDR1 is SEHNR, CDR2 FQNEAQ (reference sequence). This CDR3 spans 15 amino acids. V lost 6 bases to trimming and J lost 5 bases; unmatched junction nucleotides: 11. CDR3 nucleotide sequence: TGTGCCAGCAGTTTACCCAGGGGGCGCAGGGAGACCCAGTACTTC. Translation: CASSLPRGRRETQYF.

This clonotype showed up many times. This chain joins TRBV29-1 and TRBJ2-7, with 7 bases aligning to TRBD1. CDR3 length: 16 residues. The junction had 13 bases not matched to a gene; V was cut back by 1 base and J by 4 bases. From germline, CDR1 is SQVTM and CDR2 ANQGSEA. The chain's CDR3 is CSVEGKKPGQPYEQYF. The CDR3 coding sequence is TGCAGCGTTGAAGGGAAAAAACCGGGACAGCCATACGAGCAGTACTTC.

This clonotype appeared many times. The V and J genes are TRBV12-3 or TRBV12-4 and TRBJ2-7; unclear D gene. The CDR3 has 16 amino acids. The V gene lost 3 bases and the J gene lost 0 bases, with 15 bases spanning the gap. The CDR3 here is CASSLGPTTLSYEQYF. CDR3 in DNA: TGTGCCAGCAGTTTGGGTCCAACCACCCTCTCCTACGAGCAGTACTTC.

The V and J genes are TRBV14 and TRBJ2-1; D is unclear. Trimming left V 5 bases short and J 3 bases short, with 14 bases between. In germline, CDR1 is SGHDN, CDR2 FVKESK. CDR3 size: 15 residues. DNA for the CDR3: TGTGCCAGCAGCGCGCCGGAAGAGAGCTACAATGAGCAGTTCTTC. It encodes CASSAPEESYNEQFF.

This clonotype has at least ten counts. The J gene is TRBJ1-1, the V gene TRBV4-3; D is uncertain. Germline CDR1 is LGHNA and CDR2 is YSLEER. The CDR3 is 15 amino acids. V shed 0 bases and J shed 5 bases, with 13 bases lying between them. The CDR3 loop is CASSQDSPGLTEAFF. The CDR3 DNA reads as TGCGCCAGCAGCCAAGACAGCCCAGGTCTTACTGAAGCTTTCTTT.

This clonotype was seen ten or more times. The chain couples TRBV7-9 to TRBJ1-1; D is undetermined. CDR1 and CDR2 (germline): SEHNR, FQNEAQ (reference sequence). The CDR3 loop spans 14 amino acids. With 4 bases removed from V and 6 bases from J, the gap between germline ends came to 15 bases. The CDR3 DNA reads TGTGCCAGCAGCTCCTCCGACGGGCTCCCTGAAGCTTTCTTT. This gives the protein CASSSSDGLPEAFF.

This sequence joins TRBV5-8 and TRBJ1-4; D not resolved. Germline CDR1 is SGHTS and CDR2 is YDEGEE. Trimming removed 2 bases at V and 2 bases at J, with 7 bases between. CDR3 length: 14 residues. The CDR3 DNA sequence: TGTGCCAGCAGCTTAATATCCACTAATGAAAAACTGTTTTTT. This sequence encodes CASSLISTNEKLFF.

This clonotype was picked up a small number of times. The chain couples TRBV6-5 to TRBJ1-5; D is uncertain. Germline V gene lookup returns CDR1 MNHEY and CDR2 SVGAGI. V gave up 0 bases and J gave up 4 bases, with 13 bases separating them. The CDR3 is 16 residues long. CDR3 DNA sequence: TGTGCCAGCAGTTACTCCTTACCCCGGTGGAATCAGCCCCAGCATTTT. Protein product: CASSYSLPRWNQPQHF.